The clone carrying this TCR beta chain has a count of ten or more. The target antigen is unknown. Peripheral blood from each donor was collected in a volume of 8 to 10 milliliters. This sample is part of a study of blood T cells in healthy people across ages. Broader study findings: Per-million-T-cell TCR beta diversity fell roughly linearly with age.

A sample-barcoded 5' primer and a J-beta primer mix were used in a second PCR of roughly 7 to 12 cycles. CDR3-containing paired-end reads numbering at least 2.5 million came from each sample. MiXCR was run by TCRdb on the 5' RACE reads, yielding one entry per CDR3 protein. The sample holds roughly 680,000 distinct CDR3 sequences, 40% to 65% seen once. The specimen sequenced was blood. This clonotype originated in a woman older than 75 in good health.

Here the CDR3 DNA reads TGTGCCAGCAATTTCCAAGAGACCCAGTACTTC. Its translation: CASNFQETQYF. The genes are TRBV2 and TRBJ2-5, with D unresolved. Germline loops: CDR1 SNHLY, CDR2 FYNNEI. The CDR3 is made up of 11 amino acids. V shed 7 bases and J shed 1 base, with 4 bases lying between them. The variable domain in full, with the rest retrieved from reference TRBV2 and TRBJ2-5, is EPEVTQTPSHQVTQMGQEVILRCVPISNHLYFYWYRQILGQKVEFLVSFYNNEISEKSEIFDDQFSVERPDGSNFTLKIRSTKLEDSAMYFCASNFQETQYFGPGTRLLVL.